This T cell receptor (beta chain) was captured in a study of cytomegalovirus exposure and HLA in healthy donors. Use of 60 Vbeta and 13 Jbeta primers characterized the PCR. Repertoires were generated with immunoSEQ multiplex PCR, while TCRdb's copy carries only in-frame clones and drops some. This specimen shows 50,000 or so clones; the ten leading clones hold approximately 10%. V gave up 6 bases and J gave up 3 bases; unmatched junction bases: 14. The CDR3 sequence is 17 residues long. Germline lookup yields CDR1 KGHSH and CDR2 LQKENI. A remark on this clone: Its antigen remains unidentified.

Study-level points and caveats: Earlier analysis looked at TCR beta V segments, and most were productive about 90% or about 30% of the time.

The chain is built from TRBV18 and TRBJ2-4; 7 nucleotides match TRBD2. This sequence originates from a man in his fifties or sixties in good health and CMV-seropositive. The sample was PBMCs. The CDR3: CASSPSLGERGKNIQYF. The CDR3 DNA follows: TGTGCCAGCTCCCCGAGCTTGGGGGAGCGGGGCAAAAACATTCAGTACTTC.